This T cell receptor (beta chain) was sequenced for a study of cytomegalovirus exposure and HLA in healthy donors. Whole-study context: An earlier analysis found some 100 million unique TCR beta sequences from 150 million to 200 million T cells. Findings and limits, study-wide: Immune exposure information comprised only CMV serostatus. A later analysis revealed that TCR association rates differed between HLA loci, peaking at DRB1 and bottoming out at HLA-C. A later analysis linked a missense variant in DCLRE1C to the trimming of TCR beta V and J genes.

The PCR had 60 Vbeta and 13 Jbeta primers. Profiling relied on immunoSEQ multiplex PCR, and the TCRdb table lists in-frame clones only, not all of them. The sample has approximately 79,000 clones, around 77% seen once. Germline CDR1 LNHNV, CDR2 YYDKDF (reference sequence). Trimming cost V 2 bases and J 1 base, with 11 bases left between them. This CDR3 contains 15 residues. A word on this clone: Its target is unknown.

Sequences were obtained from PBMCs. The chain joins TRBV15 to TRBJ1-1, with D unresolved. The sequence derives from a boy younger than 18 in good health and CMV-seronegative. The CDR3 nucleotides read TGTGCCACCAGCAGATACCGATCAGGGAACACTGAAGCTTTCTTT. Its protein is CATSRYRSGNTEAFF.